The clone carrying this TCR beta chain was detected a few times. Its antigen is unknown. CDR1 is MDHEN, CDR2 SYDVKM, per germline. The CDR3 has 14 amino acids. Trimming took off 7 bases at V and 4 bases at J, with 17 bases between the two ends. This record belongs to a study of cytomegalovirus exposure and HLA in healthy donors. Points from the study as a whole: Prior analysis indicated that the majority of TCR beta V segments exhibited productivity approximately 87% or approximately 30% of the time.

PCR used 60 Vbeta primers and 13 Jbeta primers. Original processing notes: Tens of millions of unique TCR beta chains, around 11 million of them shared, were counted by a later analysis. Produced via immunoSEQ multiplex PCR; TCRdb's table is partial and in-frame only. From that table come the V and J calls and clone size; the DNA was used to work out D and trimming. The sample holds 100,000 to 150,000 clones, over 9.5% seen once. This receptor was identified in a woman between 18 and 29 years old in good health and CMV-seropositive. Material for sequencing was PBMCs. V and J are TRBV28 and TRBJ2-7; TRBD1 is a possible D gene (5 bases). CDR3 loop: CASNSGQPQYEQYF. DNA of the CDR3: TGTGCCAGCAATTCAGGGCAACCTCAATACGAGCAGTACTTC.